The source of this T cell receptor beta chain is a study of blood T cell repertoires in COVID-19. Study information: Researchers got acute and convalescent COVID-19 samples from the United States, Italy and Spain. PBMCs, B-cell-depleted T cells, or T cells were the source of the cDNA or gDNA that made up the material.

This CDR3 region has 15 residues. CDR1 is SGHNT, CDR2 YYREEE, per germline (reference sequence). V was pared by 0 bases and J by 6 bases, with 5 bases of the junction left unmatched. Per the original data handling: Counts of nucleated cells, estimated from reference gene primer amplification, were obtained. Profiled with immunoSEQ multiplex PCR; TCRdb holds only in-frame clones, not every one. V, J and clone size are those of that table, while D and trimming were read from the DNA. The table includes more than 400,000 clones, over 75% detected once. This clonotype was obtained from a human donor in a cohort sampled during active COVID-19. The chain joins TRBV5-4 to TRBJ2-1; TRBD1 aligns across 8 bases. The sequenced sample was peripheral blood. The CDR3 DNA follows: TGTGCCAGCAGCTTGGTCCGAGGACAGGGCAATGAGCAGTTCTTC. This translates into CASSLVRGQGNEQFF.